The next 24 T cell receptor beta chains were all read from a single sample in a study of cytomegalovirus exposure and HLA in healthy donors. PCR employed 60 Vbeta and 13 Jbeta primers. TCRdb's table, derived via immunoSEQ multiplex PCR, lists solely in-frame clones and lacks some. The sample includes about 150,000 clones, roughly 84% of them seen just once. Sequenced input: PBMCs. These receptors all stem from a man aged 45-65 years in good health and CMV-seropositive.

This clone came up once. CDR3 loop: CATGSVGTDTQYF. The CDR3 nucleotides read TGTGCCACCGGGAGTGTGGGCACAGATACGCAGTATTTT. The chain joins TRBV2 to TRBJ2-3, with a weak D call TRBD2 (6 bases). V dropped 10 bases and J dropped 1 base, with 12 bases sitting between them. This CDR3 is 13 amino acids long. Germline V gene data show CDR1 as SNHLY and CDR2 as FYNNEI.

The gene calls are TRBV19 and TRBJ2-1; TRBD2 matches at 10 bases. Unmatched junction bases numbered 9, after V lost 10 bases and J lost 3 bases. Looked up from germline, CDR1 is LNHDA and CDR2 is SQIVND (reference sequence). This CDR3 is built from 15 residues. The CDR3 DNA is TGTGCCACGTATCATGCTAGCGGGGGCTACAATGAGCAGTTCTTC. It specifies CATYHASGGYNEQFF.

This chain joins TRBV6-1 and TRBJ1-1; 8 bases align to TRBD1. The CDR3 sequence is 16 residues long. CDR1 and CDR2 (germline): MNHNS, SASEGT. The V segment lost 3 bases and the J segment 3 bases; nucleotides outside the gene matches: 9. The CDR3 region has the DNA TGTGCCAGCAGTGACCCCGGACAGGGTCAGGACACTGAAGCTTTCTTT. Protein product: CASSDPGQGQDTEAFF.

This rearrangement joins TRBV2 to TRBJ1-5; D remains unclear. The length of the CDR3 is 15 residues. In germline, CDR1 is SNHLY, CDR2 FYNNEI. Trimming removed 1 base at V and 3 bases at J, with 10 bases between. This CDR3 is CASSEVEALNQPQHF. In nucleotides, the CDR3 is TGTGCCAGCAGTGAAGTTGAGGCTCTCAATCAGCCCCAGCATTTT.

The chain joins TRBV11-2 to TRBJ1-1; D not resolved. The CDR3 consists of 14 residues. Germline lookup yields CDR1 SGHAT and CDR2 FQNNGV. With 1 base removed from V and 1 base from J, the gap between germline ends came to 7 bases. CDR3: CASSLGHQNTEAFF. The CDR3 DNA sequence: TGTGCCAGCAGCTTAGGGCATCAGAACACTGAAGCTTTCTTT.

This clone was recorded at least ten times. DNA for the CDR3: TGTGCCAGCAGCCAAGCTGCCGGGGAGCTGTTTTTT. This encodes CASSQAAGELFF. The J gene is TRBJ2-2, the V gene TRBV4-2; D is unclear. The germline V gene encodes CDR1 LGHNA and CDR2 YNFKEQ. The CDR3 length is 12 residues. Trimming cost V 1 base and J 6 bases, with 3 bases left between them.

The chain has TRBV19 and TRBJ1-6, with TRBD1 as a possible D gene (5 bases). CDR3 length: 15 residues. V was pared by 6 bases and J by 0 bases, with 9 bases between. Germline-derived CDR1 and CDR2 are LNHDA and SQIVND (reference sequence). CDR3 sequence reads: CASSRQSSYNSPLHF. In DNA, the CDR3 is TGTGCCAGTAGCCGACAGAGCTCCTATAATTCACCCCTCCACTTT.

V is TRBV4-1 and J is TRBJ2-7; 13 bases align to TRBD2. From germline, CDR1 is MGHRA and CDR2 YSYEKL. CDR3 size: 18 residues. V dropped 4 bases and J dropped 2; count of bases not matched to a gene: 11. The CDR3 protein is CASSPGLAGARRTYEQYF. The CDR3 nucleotides are TGCGCCAGCAGCCCAGGACTAGCGGGGGCCAGGCGGACCTACGAGCAGTACTTC.

The chain is built from TRBV10-3 and TRBJ1-1, with TRBD1 identical over 7 bases. This CDR3 region has 13 residues. Germline lookup yields CDR1 ENHRY and CDR2 SYGVKD. V gave up 10 bases and J gave up 1 base; unmatched junction bases: 6. The CDR3 region has the DNA TGTGCCACCGGTGGACAGGCGAACACTGAAGCTTTCTTT. It codes for CATGGQANTEAFF.

As concerns this clone: This sample includes further DNA sequences coding for the same CDR3. The CDR3 sequence: CASSLGSGGTDEQFF. CDR3 bases: TGTGCCAGCAGTTTAGGGTCAGGAGGGACGGATGAGCAGTTCTTC. The gene calls are TRBV27 and TRBJ2-1; maybe TRBD2 (6 bases). The CDR3 spans 15 residues. Germline V gene sequence: CDR1 MNHEY, CDR2 SMNVEV (reference sequence). Trimming took off 2 bases at V and 8 bases at J, with 16 bases between the two ends.

The CDR3: CASSQGPYNSPLHF. CDR3 coding DNA: TGTGCCAGCAGCCAGGGTCCCTATAATTCACCCCTCCACTTT. The V and J genes are TRBV7-2 and TRBJ1-6, with D maybe TRBD1 (5 bases). V lost 5 bases, J lost 2 bases, and 7 bases lay in between. This CDR3 contains 14 residues. CDR1 is SGHTA and CDR2 is FQGNSA in the germline V gene.

V is TRBV5-6 and J is TRBJ1-6; a weak D match, TRBD1 (5 bases). Per the germline V gene, CDR1 is SGHDT and CDR2 is YYEEEE. Trimming took 4 bases from V and 0 from J, leaving 11 bases between them. The CDR3 totals 16 residues. This chain's CDR3 is CASSPTVNSYNSPLHF. Written as DNA, the CDR3 is TGTGCCAGCAGCCCGACAGTAAACTCCTATAATTCACCCCTCCACTTT.

CDR3 region: CASSTLMGQVYV. The CDR3 DNA follows: TGTGCCAGTAGTACCCTGATGGGACAGGTGTACGTC. J is TRBJ2-7 and V is TRBV19; TRBD1 agrees at 8 bases. The CDR3 is made up of 12 amino acids. V dropped 4 bases and J dropped 12; count of bases not matched to a gene: 8. Looked up from germline, CDR1 is LNHDA and CDR2 is SQIVND (reference sequence).

As regards this clone: At the DNA level, this CDR3 is encoded by other sequences in the same sample as well. The rearrangement joins TRBV27 to TRBJ1-5, with a weak D call TRBD1 (6 bases). The CDR3 has 15 amino acids. V lost 3 bases to trimming and J lost 3 bases, with 12 bases between them. CDR1 and CDR2 from the germline V gene are MNHEY and SMNVEV (reference sequence). CDR3 sequence (DNA): TGTGCCAGCAGTTTGCTCGGACAGTCCAATCAGCCCCAGCATTTT. Encoded protein: CASSLLGQSNQPQHF.

The chain has TRBV5-1 and TRBJ2-2, with TRBD2 identical over 12 bases. This CDR3 is 18 amino acids long. Losses at the gene ends were 0 bases for V and 4 bases for J; bases not matched to a gene: 7. Germline V lookup: CDR1 SGHRS, CDR2 YFSETQ. This chain's CDR3 is CASSLVSLAGGGTGELFF. CDR3 in DNA: TGCGCCAGCAGCTTGGTGTCCCTAGCGGGAGGGGGCACCGGGGAGCTGTTTTTT.

The chain couples TRBV11-2 to TRBJ2-1; TRBD2 matches at 11 bases. The CDR3 is 15 amino acids. V shed 6 bases, J shed 5 bases, and the junction held 6 bases outside the gene matches. Germline lookup yields CDR1 SGHAT and CDR2 FQNNGV. The CDR3 coding sequence is TGTGCCAGCAGACCTACTAGCGGGGGACACAATGAGCAGTTCTTC. It translates to CASRPTSGGHNEQFF.

The chain uses TRBV10-3 and TRBJ2-1, with 9 positions matching TRBD2. J was trimmed by 6 bases and V by 3 bases; bases with no gene match: 6. Germline CDR1 ENHRY, CDR2 SYGVKD. The CDR3 extends over 15 amino acids. The CDR3 here is CAISDFAGGRNEQFF. Written as DNA, the CDR3 is TGTGCCATCAGTGATTTTGCGGGAGGGCGCAATGAGCAGTTCTTC.

This clone appeared once. Here the CDR3 DNA reads TGTGCCAGCAGCCCGGGACTATTTATCACAGATACGCAGTATTTT. It codes for CASSPGLFITDTQYF. J is TRBJ2-3 and V is TRBV7-6; TRBD2 matches 7 bases. CDR1 is SGHVS and CDR2 is FNYEAQ in the germline V gene. CDR3 length: 15 amino acids. The V gene end was trimmed by 5 bases and the J gene end by 2 bases; junction bases not matched to a gene: 7.

The chain couples TRBV28 to TRBJ2-1; the match to TRBD1 covers 10 bases. From germline, CDR1 is MDHEN and CDR2 SYDVKM. This CDR3 contains 15 residues. After removal of 7 bases from V and 6 bases from J, the junction contained 9 bases not matched to a gene. CDR3 amino acids: CASKTGTGVVNEQFF. The CDR3, as DNA: TGTGCCAGCAAAACCGGGACAGGGGTTGTCAATGAGCAGTTCTTC.

The chain combines TRBV6-1 with TRBJ1-1; TRBD1 agrees at 10 bases. Losses at the gene ends were 4 bases for V and 5 bases for J; bases not matched to a gene: 13. The CDR3 is 17 residues long. CDR1 is MNHNS, CDR2 SASEGT, per germline. The CDR3 sequence: CASSGGTGAPSRTEAFF. The CDR3 DNA follows: TGTGCCAGCAGTGGGGGGACAGGGGCCCCGTCGAGGACTGAAGCTTTCTTT.

Comment on this clone: Within the sample, other DNA sequences also encode this same CDR3. The chain is built from TRBV5-1 and TRBJ1-1, with D possibly TRBD1 on 5 matching bases. This CDR3 comprises 14 residues. Germline V gene lookup returns CDR1 SGHRS and CDR2 YFSETQ. The ends were cut back, 1 base at V and 1 base at J, with 8 bases in the middle. The CDR3 here is CASSLRQGNTEAFF. The DNA of the CDR3 is TGCGCCAGCAGCTTGCGCCAGGGGAACACTGAAGCTTTCTTT.

This chain connects TRBV15 to TRBJ1-2, with 10 bases fitting TRBD1. J gave up 4 bases and V 0 bases, and 5 bases lay outside the gene matches. CDR1 is LNHNV and CDR2 is YYDKDF in the germline V gene (reference sequence). The length of the CDR3 is 16 residues. CDR3: CATSREAGQGTYGYTF. The CDR3 nucleotides read TGTGCCACCAGCAGAGAAGCGGGACAGGGGACCTATGGCTACACCTTC. Full variable domain (rest looked up from reference TRBV15 and TRBJ1-2): DAMVIQNPRYQVTQFGKPVTLSCSQTLNHNVMYWYQQKSSQAPKLLFHYYDKDFNNEADTPDNFQSRRPNTSFCFLDIRSPGLGDTAMYLCATSREAGQGTYGYTFGSGTRLTVV.

The V call is TRBV18, the J call TRBJ2-7, with 7 bases fitting TRBD1. CDR1 KGHSH and CDR2 LQKENI come from the germline V gene. V was clipped by 5 bases and J by 6 bases; unmatched bases: 4. This CDR3 is built from 12 residues. CDR3 DNA: TGTGCCAGCTCAGACAGGGAAGGCGAGCAGTACTTC. Residues: CASSDREGEQYF.

The chain combines TRBV2 with TRBJ2-1, with a weak D call TRBD2 (5 bases). In germline, CDR1 is SNHLY, CDR2 FYNNEI. The CDR3 runs 13 residues. Trimming stripped 5 bases from V and 7 bases from J, with 12 bases between. The CDR3 region has the DNA TGTGCCAGCAGTCGTACTAGAACAAATGAGCAGTTCTTC. Translation: CASSRTRTNEQFF.